Below, one T cell receptor (beta chain) is given with its context. This record comes from a study of blood T cell repertoires in COVID-19. The wider study: Material from acute and convalescent COVID-19 was sourced from the United States, Italy and Spain.

Trimming left V 8 bases short and J 4 bases short, with 13 bases between. This CDR3 contains 13 residues. Germline V gene lookup returns CDR1 KGHDR and CDR2 SFDVKD. Under the authors' procedure: Researchers report that nucleated cell counts were estimated from reference gene primer amplification. Profiled with immunoSEQ multiplex PCR; TCRdb holds only in-frame clones, not every one. V, J and clone size were drawn from that table, and D and trimming were deduced from the DNA. The table shows about 80,000 clones, with around 88% occurring only once. Sequencing was performed on peripheral blood. This TCR came from a woman older than 75 with active or convalescent COVID-19. The gene calls are TRBV24-1 and TRBJ2-5; possible D gene TRBD1, 6 bases. CDR3 nucleotides: TGTGCCACCAAAGGGGGTGGGGGAGAGACCCAGTACTTC. It codes for CATKGGGGETQYF.